The 14 T cell receptor beta chains below come from one sample, sequenced in a study of blood T cell repertoires in COVID-19. Generated by immunoSEQ multiplex PCR, the TCRdb table keeps only in-frame clones and is missing some. The top ten hold less than 3% of the sample, which has a few hundred thousand clones, 83% seen once. Specimen: peripheral blood. These receptors originate from a man in his forties or fifties with active or convalescent COVID-19.

This sequence joins TRBV10-2 and TRBJ1-1; D may be TRBD1 (5 bases). Germline CDR1 is WSHSY and CDR2 is SAAADI. Trimming left V 0 bases short and J 4 bases short, with 12 bases between. CDR3 size: 15 residues. In DNA, the CDR3 is TGCGCCAGCAGTGAGTCGCGGGGGGGATCCACTGAAGCTTTCTTT. It specifies CASSESRGGSTEAFF.

The chain employs TRBV6-6 and TRBJ1-5, with D possibly matching TRBD1 (5 bases). The CDR3 loop spans 15 amino acids. Trimming removed 10 bases at V and 3 bases at J, with 19 bases between. CDR1 and CDR2 (germline): MNHNY, SVGAGI (reference sequence). In DNA, the CDR3 is TGTGCCACTTCCCAGGGTTCAGTGTCCAATCAGCCCCAGCATTTT. It specifies CATSQGSVSNQPQHF.

CDR3 protein: CASSPGGGYGYTF. The CDR3 DNA is TGTGCCAGCAGCCCAGGGGGAGGCTATGGCTACACCTTC. The chain links TRBV3-1 (or the pseudogene TRBV3-2) to TRBJ1-2; TRBD1 agrees at 7 bases. V was clipped by 4 bases and J by 4 bases; unmatched bases: 3. Germline V gene lookup returns CDR1 LGHDT and CDR2 YNNKEL (reference sequence). The CDR3 runs to 13 residues.

The chain carries TRBV2 and TRBJ2-7; D gene ambiguous. The CDR3 extends over 12 amino acids. Germline values: CDR1 SNHLY, CDR2 FYNNEI. V dropped 3 bases and J dropped 4 bases, with 7 bases sitting between them. As DNA, the CDR3 is TGTGCCAGCAGTGAGAGCAATTACGAGCAGTACTTC. Translated, it gives CASSESNYEQYF.

The rearrangement joins TRBV7-2 to TRBJ1-5; D remains unclear. Looked up from germline, CDR1 is SGHTA and CDR2 is FQGNSA. This CDR3 contains 13 residues. Trimming took 1 base from V and 6 from J, leaving 7 bases between them. CDR3 residues: CASSLDHSQPQHF. CDR3 nucleotide sequence: TGTGCCAGCAGCTTAGACCACAGTCAGCCCCAGCATTTT.

This sequence joins TRBV11-2 and TRBJ2-5, with D tentatively TRBD1 (6 bases). CDR1 is SGHAT, CDR2 FQNNGV, per germline. V was trimmed by 5 bases and J by 2 bases, leaving 18 bases between them. The CDR3 has 16 amino acids. CDR3 in amino acids: CASSHRRGSGQETQYF. DNA for the CDR3: TGTGCCAGCAGCCACCGAAGGGGGAGTGGGCAAGAGACCCAGTACTTC.

A few counts support this clone. The chain couples TRBV5-1 to TRBJ2-7; 10 bases align to TRBD2. From germline, CDR1 is SGHRS and CDR2 YFSETQ. Germline trimming cut 4 bases from V and 7 bases from J; bases unmatched to any gene: 11. The CDR3 spans 15 residues. CDR3: CASSADLAGAGEQYF. Written as DNA, the CDR3 is TGCGCCAGCAGCGCGGACCTAGCGGGAGCGGGGGAGCAGTACTTC.

This chain links TRBV7-2 with TRBJ1-2, with D possibly being TRBD1 (6 bases). Trimming took off 6 bases at V and 3 bases at J, with 11 bases between the two ends. CDR3 length equals 13 residues. CDR1 and CDR2 from the germline V gene are SGHTA and FQGNSA. The CDR3 nucleotides read TGTGCCAGCAGGCCAGGGGTGGACTATGGCTACACCTTC. Encoded protein: CASRPGVDYGYTF.

This sequence joins TRBV27 and TRBJ2-1, with 11 bases that match TRBD2. V was clipped by 7 bases and J by 4 bases; unmatched bases: 9. Germline CDR1 MNHEY, CDR2 SMNVEV (reference sequence). There are 16 residues in the CDR3. The CDR3 reads CASKKAGLAAYNEQFF. The CDR3 bases are TGTGCCAGCAAAAAGGCGGGACTAGCGGCTTACAATGAGCAGTTCTTC.

The chain couples TRBV5-6 to TRBJ2-2; D is unresolved. This CDR3 comprises 11 residues. Germline values: CDR1 SGHDT, CDR2 YYEEEE. V shed 2 bases and J shed 6 bases, with 2 bases lying between them. The CDR3 coding sequence is TGTGCCAGCAGCTTCTCCGGGGAGCTGTTTTTT. This sequence encodes CASSFSGELFF. The full variable domain, in which reference TRBV5-6 and TRBJ2-2 provide the parts outside the CDR3, is DAGVTQSPTHLIKTRGQQVTLRCSPKSGHDTVSWYQQALGQGPQFIFQYYEEEERQRGNFPDRFSGHQFPNYSSELNVNALLLGDSALYLCASSFSGELFFGEGSRLTVL.

This clone was counted only a few times. The genes are TRBV19 and TRBJ1-5, with 10 bases matching TRBD1. V gave up 10 bases and J gave up 6 bases; unmatched junction bases: 12. Germline V CDR1 and CDR2: LNHDA, SQIVND (reference sequence). The CDR3 contains 15 residues. The CDR3 region has the DNA TGTGCCAACTATAGCCGGGACAGGGGCGTTCAGCCCCAGCATTTT. Its protein is CANYSRDRGVQPQHF.

The chain has TRBV7-6 and TRBJ2-2; 12 bases match TRBD2. The V gene end was trimmed by 1 base and the J gene end by 0 bases; junction bases not matched to a gene: 3. Germline CDR1 reads SGHVS; CDR2 reads FNYEAQ. The CDR3 length is 18 residues. The CDR3 DNA sequence: TGTGCCAGCAGCTTAGTACTAGCGGGAGGTACGAACACCGGGGAGCTGTTTTTT. Protein product: CASSLVLAGGTNTGELFF.

Details on this clone: The same CDR3 also results from other DNA sequences found in this sample. The chain is built from TRBV3-1 (or the pseudogene TRBV3-2) and TRBJ1-1; D is perhaps TRBD1 (5 bases). The germline V gene encodes CDR1 LGHDT and CDR2 YNNKEL (reference sequence). CDR3 length equals 13 residues. V gave up 0 bases and J gave up 6 bases, with 8 bases separating them. CDR3 nucleotides: TGTGCCAGCAGCCAAGATAGGGGTTCTGAAGCTTTCTTT. This gives the protein CASSQDRGSEAFF.

The V gene is TRBV19, the J gene TRBJ1-1; maybe TRBD1 (5 bases). Germline V lookup: CDR1 LNHDA, CDR2 SQIVND (reference sequence). The V end was cut by 10 bases, the J end by 1 base, with 13 bases between. This CDR3 region has 13 residues. This CDR3 is CATKGARNTEAFF. As DNA, the CDR3 is TGTGCCACTAAAGGGGCCAGGAACACTGAAGCTTTCTTT.